The present T cell receptor (beta chain) was sequenced within a study of breast tumors, draining lymph nodes, adjacent tissues. This clonotype was observed a few times. In TCRdb, the multiplex PCR reads were re-called with MiXCR into one record per CDR3 protein. The sample has 200,000 to 250,000 distinct CDR3 sequences; roughly a third are singletons. Axillary draining lymph nodes of breast cancer patients supplied the node samples. This receptor was obtained from a female donor with breast cancer. Some clones in this sample may be carry-over from other donors' samples. Sequenced input: axillary lymph node tissue.

CDR3 region: CASRDFFGRSDTQYF. CDR3 nucleotide sequence: TGTGCCAGCAGGGACTTTTTCGGGCGGTCAGATACGCAGTATTTT. V usage is TRBV6-1 and J usage is TRBJ2-3, with D perhaps matching TRBD2 (5 bases). Trimming took 6 bases from V and 4 from J, leaving 17 bases between them. CDR1 and CDR2 from the germline V gene are MNHNS and SASEGT. The CDR3 runs 15 residues.